A selection of T cell receptor beta chains follows, all from one sample in a study of blood T cells in healthy people across ages. TCRdb analysed the 5' RACE reads with MiXCR anew, one entry per CDR3 protein. The table has 1,300,000 or so distinct CDR3 sequences, almost 60% seen once. The sequencing sample was made of blood. The source of these receptors is a man younger than 35 in good health. Both conserved end residues are part of each CDR3. D genes are given only for firm matches. Not every row has a clone size; where given, it reads once, few, many or a size class.

J	V	size	D	DNA	CDR3
TRBJ2-1	TRBV20-1	few	TRBD1	TGCAGTGCTCTCCGGGACAGGAAGATGGGCAAGCAGTTCTTC	CSALRDRKMGKQFF
TRBJ2-6	TRBV7-9	few	TRBD2	TGTGCCAGCAGCTTAATGGCTAGCGGAACCAGCTCTGGGGCCAACGTCCTGACTTTC	CASSLMASGTSSGANVLTF
TRBJ2-1	TRBV5-6	NA	TRBD2	TGTGCCAGCAGCGACGGACTAGCGGTCTACAATGAGCAGTTCTTC	CASSDGLAVYNEQFF
TRBJ1-1	TRBV29-1	NA	NA	TGCAGCGTGAAGAAGGGGGACACTGAAGCTTTCTTT	CSVKKGDTEAFF
TRBJ2-1	TRBV6-1	once	TRBD1	TGTGCCAGCAGACAGGGGGCGGACAATGAGCAGTTCTTC	CASRQGADNEQFF
TRBJ2-3	TRBV27	NA	NA	TGTGCCAGCGCCGTTTGGTCAGGGAGCACAGATACGCAGTATTTT	CASAVWSGSTDTQYF
TRBJ1-5	TRBV7-9	NA	NA	TGTTCCAGCAGCTTAGACCCAACTCGGCCCCAGCATTTT	CSSSLDPTRPQHF
TRBJ1-5	TRBV20-1	once	NA	TGCAGTGCTACCTCTCTGGGGTTTGGCCAGCCCCAGCATTTT	CSATSLGFGQPQHF
TRBJ2-7	TRBV6-6	NA	NA	TGTGCCAGCAGTTACTGGGGAAGGGACGAGCAGTACTTC	CASSYWGRDEQYF
TRBJ2-1	TRBV9	NA	NA	TGTGCCAGCAGCGATCTAAAGGGGGGTTACAATGAGCAGTTCTTC	CASSDLKGGYNEQFF
TRBJ1-4	TRBV7-8	NA	NA	TGTGCCAGCAGGTCGGGGTACGAAAAACTGTTTTTT	CASRSGYEKLFF
TRBJ2-7	TRBV6-6	NA	NA	TGTGCCAGCAGGGTCAGCCTCTACGAGCAGTACTTC	CASRVSLYEQYF
TRBJ1-2	TRBV4-1	NA	NA	TGCGCCAGCGCCATCGACAGTTCCTTGGGAGGCTATGGCTACACCTTC	CASAIDSSLGGYGYTF
TRBJ2-7	TRBV4-1	NA	NA	TGCGCCAGCAACCCGACTGAGGGGGACCGCGAGCAGTACTTC	CASNPTEGDREQYF
TRBJ2-3	TRBV10-3	few	TRBD2	TGTGCCGGCCGTGATAGCGGGAGGGCCTTCGATACGCAGTATTTT	CAGRDSGRAFDTQYF
TRBJ2-3	TRBV18	NA	NA	TGTGCCAGCTCACCCATTCAGTCCAGCACAGATACGCAGTATTTT	CASSPIQSSTDTQYF
TRBJ2-7	TRBV28	NA	NA	TGTGCCAGCAGTCCAAACCAGGGGTACAATGAGCAGTACTTC	CASSPNQGYNEQYF
TRBJ1-1	TRBV7-2	NA	NA	TGTGCCAGCAGCTTACGCCAGCCCACTGAAGCTTTCTTT	CASSLRQPTEAFF
TRBJ2-2	TRBV7-6	NA	NA	TGTGCCAGCAGCTTAGCCGTACTTGGGACCGGGGAGCTGTTTTTT	CASSLAVLGTGELFF
TRBJ2-5	TRBV6-1	NA	NA	TGTGCCAGCAGTGACATGACAGGCCAAGAGACCCAGTACTTC	CASSDMTGQETQYF
TRBJ2-7	TRBV25-1	few	NA	TGTGCCAGCAGTGAATTTGCAGGCTCCTACGAGCAGTACTTC	CASSEFAGSYEQYF
TRBJ2-4	TRBV7-9	NA	NA	TGTGCCAGCAGCTTAGGGAATACTAGTGTTAGGATAAACATTCAGTACTTC	CASSLGNTSVRINIQYF
TRBJ2-5	TRBV19	NA	TRBD2	TGTGCCAGTAGTATAGGCGGGAGGCGGCTGGAGACCCAGTACTTC	CASSIGGRRLETQYF
TRBJ2-7	TRBV7-2	few	NA	TGTGCCAGCAGCTTTAGGACGGAAGCCTACGAGCAGTACTTC	CASSFRTEAYEQYF
TRBJ2-7	TRBV5-1	few	TRBD1	TGCGCCAGCAGCCCGGACGGGACAGACTACGAGCAGTACTTC	CASSPDGTDYEQYF
TRBJ2-5	TRBV7-2	few	TRBD1	TGTGCCAGCAGCTTAGTGTCACAGGGGGGCACGACCCAGTACTTC	CASSLVSQGGTTQYF
TRBJ2-7	TRBV4-1	NA	TRBD1	TGCGCCAGCAGCCAAGTCCCAGGGGGTTCCGACGAGCAGTACTTC	CASSQVPGGSDEQYF
TRBJ2-1	TRBV12-3/TRBV12-4	NA	NA	TGTGCCAGCAGGGAGGGGGGTTATGAGCAGTTCTTC	CASREGGYEQFF
TRBJ2-5	TRBV2	NA	TRBD1	TGTGCCAGCAGTGAAGATAGACTCTCTCCCAGGGGGCAAGAGACCCAGTACTTC	CASSEDRLSPRGQETQYF
TRBJ2-7	TRBV10-2	NA	TRBD1	TGCGCCAGCAGTTCTATACAGGGGGTCGTCTCCTACGAGCAGTACTTC	CASSSIQGVVSYEQYF
TRBJ2-3	TRBV6-2/TRBV6-3	NA	NA	TGTGCCAGCAGCTCTTACGTACCTACGCAGTATTTT	CASSSYVPTQYF
TRBJ2-5	TRBV7-2	once	TRBD1	TGTGCCAGCAGCATGACCGGGACAGGCGGAGAGACCCAGAACTTC	CASSMTGTGGETQNF
TRBJ2-7	TRBV6-5	NA	NA	TGTGCCAGCAGTACACCAGGGAGCGAGCAGTACTTC	CASSTPGSEQYF
TRBJ1-5	TRBV12-3/TRBV12-4	NA	NA	TGTGCCAGCAGCGAGACCAACTCGCGGCAGCCCCAGCATTTT	CASSETNSRQPQHF
TRBJ2-2	TRBV11-2	NA	NA	TGTGCCAGCAGCTTAGCATCGTCTCACACCGGGGAGCTGTTTTTT	CASSLASSHTGELFF
TRBJ2-1	TRBV7-2	NA	NA	TGTGCCAGCAGCAAGGCATGGGGGGCCTCCTACAATGAGCAGTTCTTC	CASSKAWGASYNEQFF
TRBJ2-3	TRBV29-1	few	NA	TGCAGCGTAGTCAAGGACACCACAGATACGCAGTATTTT	CSVVKDTTDTQYF